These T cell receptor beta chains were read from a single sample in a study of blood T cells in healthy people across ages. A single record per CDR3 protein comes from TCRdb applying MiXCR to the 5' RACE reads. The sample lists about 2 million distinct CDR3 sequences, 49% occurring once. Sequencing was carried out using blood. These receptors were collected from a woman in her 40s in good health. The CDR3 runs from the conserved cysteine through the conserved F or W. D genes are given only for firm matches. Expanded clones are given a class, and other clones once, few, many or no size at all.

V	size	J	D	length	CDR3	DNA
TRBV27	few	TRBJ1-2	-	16	CASSLGQVGGGYGYTF	TGTGCCAGCAGTTTAGGTCAGGTCGGAGGAGGCTATGGCTACACCTTC
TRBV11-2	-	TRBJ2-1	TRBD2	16	CASSFSSGGDYNEQFF	TGTGCCAGCAGCTTCTCTAGCGGGGGGGACTACAATGAGCAGTTCTTC
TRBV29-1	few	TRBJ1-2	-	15	CSVEDSAAGHYGYTF	TGCAGCGTTGAAGACTCGGCGGCGGGGCACTATGGCTACACCTTC
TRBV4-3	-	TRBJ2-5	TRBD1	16	CASSARTGAVAETQYF	TGCGCCAGCAGCGCACGGACAGGGGCGGTCGCTGAGACCCAGTACTTC
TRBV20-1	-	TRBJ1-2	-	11	CSAADIYGYTF	TGCAGTGCCGCCGACATATATGGCTACACCTTC
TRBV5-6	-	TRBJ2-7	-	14	CASSFGGNTYEQYF	TGTGCCAGCAGCTTTGGGGGCAATACCTACGAGCAGTACTTC
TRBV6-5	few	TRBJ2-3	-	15	CASRTPGGGPDTQYF	TGTGCCAGCAGGACACCTGGGGGGGGCCCAGATACGCAGTATTTT
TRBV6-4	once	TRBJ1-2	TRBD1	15	CASSDPGQGAQGYTF	TGTGCCAGCAGTGACCCGGGACAGGGGGCACAAGGCTACACCTTC
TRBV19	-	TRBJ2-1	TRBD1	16	CASSIGRDRVLDEQFF	TGTGCCAGTAGTATAGGCCGGGACAGGGTTTTGGATGAGCAGTTCTTC
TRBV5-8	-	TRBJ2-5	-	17	CASSLVPGTNLEETQYF	TGTGCCAGCAGCTTGGTGCCCGGGACAAACCTCGAAGAGACCCAGTACTTC
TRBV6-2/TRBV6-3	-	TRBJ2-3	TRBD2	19	CASNALGPRGLAGTDTQYF	TGTGCCAGCAACGCCCTCGGCCCCCGGGGACTAGCGGGCACAGATACGCAGTATTTT
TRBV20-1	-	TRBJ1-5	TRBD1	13	CSAWDRGNQPQHF	TGCAGTGCTTGGGACAGGGGTAATCAGCCCCAGCATTTT
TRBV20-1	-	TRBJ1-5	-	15	CSARAIGGFNQPQHF	TGCAGTGCTAGAGCTATAGGGGGGTTCAATCAGCCCCAGCATTTT
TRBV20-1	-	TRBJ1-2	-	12	CSARDHRSGYTF	TGCAGTGCTAGAGATCATAGGTCTGGCTACACCTTC
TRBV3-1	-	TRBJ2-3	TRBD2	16	CASSQTAGGSTDTQYF	TGTGCCAGCAGCCAAACTGCGGGGGGGAGCACAGATACGCAGTATTTT
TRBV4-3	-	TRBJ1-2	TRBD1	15	CASSQEGDSRYGYTF	TGCGCCAGCAGCCAAGAAGGGGACAGTCGCTATGGCTACACCTTC
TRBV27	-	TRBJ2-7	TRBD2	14	CASKLAVSSYEQYF	TGTGCCAGCAAACTAGCGGTAAGCTCCTACGAGCAGTACTTC
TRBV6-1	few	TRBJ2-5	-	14	CASREQVSRETQYF	TGTGCCAGCAGGGAACAAGTTTCCAGGGAGACCCAGTACTTC
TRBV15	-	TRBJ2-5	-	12	CATSLMSGEQYF	TGTGCCACCAGTCTAATGTCGGGGGAGCAGTACTTC
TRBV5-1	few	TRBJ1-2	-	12	CASSSSEDGYTF	TGCGCCAGCAGCTCCTCTGAGGATGGCTACACCTTC
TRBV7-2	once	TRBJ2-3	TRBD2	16	CASSSMQAGAADTQYF	TGTGCCAGCAGCTCGATGCAAGCGGGAGCGGCAGATACGCAGTATTTT
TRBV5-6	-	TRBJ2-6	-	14	CASSLGIRANVLTF	TGTGCCAGCAGCTTGGGGATACGGGCCAACGTCCTGACTTTC
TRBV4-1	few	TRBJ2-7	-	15	CASSQASTLGNEQYF	TGCGCCAGCAGCCAAGCTTCCACTCTAGGGAATGAGCAGTACTTC
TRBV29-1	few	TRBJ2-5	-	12	CSVVYRGETQYF	TGCAGCGTTGTCTATCGGGGAGAGACCCAGTACTTC
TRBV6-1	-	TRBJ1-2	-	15	CASSEPGPRNYGYTF	TGTGCCAGCAGTGAACCGGGACCGCGAAACTATGGCTACACCTTC
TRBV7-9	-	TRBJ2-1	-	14	CASSAGAGYNEQFF	TGTGCCAGCAGCGCAGGGGCGGGGTACAATGAGCAGTTCTTC
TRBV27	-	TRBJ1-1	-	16	CASSLQATTENTEAFF	TGTGCCAGCAGTTTACAGGCGACCACGGAGAACACTGAAGCTTTCTTT
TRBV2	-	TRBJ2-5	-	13	CASSVLVQETQYF	TGTGCCAGCAGTGTTCTAGTTCAAGAGACCCAGTACTTC
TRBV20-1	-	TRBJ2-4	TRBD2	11	CSAAGGSIQYF	TGCAGTGCGGCCGGGGGGAGCATTCAGTACTTC
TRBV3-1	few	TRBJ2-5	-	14	CASSQDTVQETQYF	TGTGCCAGCAGCCAAGATACGGTCCAAGAGACCCAGTACTTC
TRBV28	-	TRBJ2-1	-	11	CASSETRVQFF	TGTGCCAGCAGTGAGACAAGGGTGCAGTTCTTC
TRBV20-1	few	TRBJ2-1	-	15	CSARDRRRLYNEQFF	TGCAGTGCTAGAGATCGCCGGCGGCTCTACAATGAGCAGTTCTTC
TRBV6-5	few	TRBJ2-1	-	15	CASSGRGSSYNEQFF	TGTGCCAGCAGCGGTAGAGGAAGCTCCTACAATGAGCAGTTCTTC
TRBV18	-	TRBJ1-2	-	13	CASTTGKNYGYTF	TGTGCCAGCACCACCGGGAAAAACTATGGCTACACCTTC
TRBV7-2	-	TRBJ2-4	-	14	CASSLTSSRNIQYF	TGTGCCAGCAGCTTAACTAGCTCGAGGAACATTCAGTACTTC
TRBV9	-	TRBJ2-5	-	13	CASSVGSPGEQYF	TGTGCCAGCAGCGTAGGGTCGCCTGGGGAGCAGTACTTC
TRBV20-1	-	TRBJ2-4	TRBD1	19	CSARETGTGGLGAKNIQYF	TGCAGTGCTAGAGAAACTGGGACAGGGGGCTTAGGGGCCAAAAACATTCAGTACTTC
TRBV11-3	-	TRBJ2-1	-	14	CASSRAQGYNEQFF	TGTGCCAGCAGCCGTGCACAGGGATACAATGAGCAGTTCTTC
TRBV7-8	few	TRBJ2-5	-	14	CASSVGALQETQYF	TGTGCCAGCAGCGTGGGGGCACTTCAAGAGACCCAGTACTTC
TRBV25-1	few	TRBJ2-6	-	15	CASSPGARGANVLTF	TGTGCCAGCAGCCCGGGCGCCCGCGGGGCCAACGTCCTGACTTTC
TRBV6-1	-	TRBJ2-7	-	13	CASSESPGYEQYF	TGTGCCAGCAGTGAGTCTCCAGGCTACGAGCAGTACTTC
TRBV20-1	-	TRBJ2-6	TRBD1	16	CSVSWGTGSGANVLTF	TGCAGTGTCTCCTGGGGGACAGGGTCCGGGGCCAACGTCCTGACTTTC
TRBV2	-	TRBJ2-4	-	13	CASSERQVSVQYF	TGTGCCAGCAGTGAGAGACAAGTCAGTGTCCAGTACTTC
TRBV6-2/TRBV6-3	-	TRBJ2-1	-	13	CASSYSTENEQFF	TGTGCCAGCAGTTACTCGACAGAAAATGAGCAGTTCTTC
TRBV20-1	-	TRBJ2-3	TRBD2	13	CSATGGPPDTQYF	TGCAGTGCTACGGGAGGACCGCCAGATACGCAGTATTTT
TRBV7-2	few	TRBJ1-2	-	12	CASSPFSDGYTF	TGTGCCAGCAGCCCCTTTTCTGATGGCTACACCTTC
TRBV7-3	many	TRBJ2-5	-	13	CASSLSRGETQYF	TGTGCCAGCAGCTTAAGTAGGGGAGAGACCCAGTACTTC
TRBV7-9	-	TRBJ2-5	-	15	CASSPSALYQETQYF	TGTGCCAGCAGCCCTAGCGCGTTGTACCAAGAGACCCAGTACTTC
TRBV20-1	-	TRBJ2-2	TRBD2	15	CSARDSSGGTGELFF	TGCAGTGCTAGAGATTCTAGCGGGGGCACCGGGGAGCTGTTTTTT
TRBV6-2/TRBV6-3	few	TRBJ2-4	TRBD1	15	CASSTARDRVNIQYF	TGTGCCAGCAGTACCGCCCGGGACAGGGTAAACATTCAGTACTTC
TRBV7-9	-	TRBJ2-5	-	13	CASSRLVRETQYF	TGTGCCAGCAGCCGACTAGTGCGGGAGACCCAGTACTTC
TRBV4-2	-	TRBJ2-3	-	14	CASSQFRGTDTQYF	TGTGCCAGCAGCCAATTCCGGGGCACAGATACGCAGTATTTT
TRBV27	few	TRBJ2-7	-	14	CASSLRGAPPEQYF	TGTGCCAGCAGTTTAAGGGGGGCGCCCCCCGAGCAGTACTTC
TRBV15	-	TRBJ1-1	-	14	CATSSTHRDTEAFF	TGTGCCACCAGCTCGACGCACAGGGATACTGAAGCTTTCTTT